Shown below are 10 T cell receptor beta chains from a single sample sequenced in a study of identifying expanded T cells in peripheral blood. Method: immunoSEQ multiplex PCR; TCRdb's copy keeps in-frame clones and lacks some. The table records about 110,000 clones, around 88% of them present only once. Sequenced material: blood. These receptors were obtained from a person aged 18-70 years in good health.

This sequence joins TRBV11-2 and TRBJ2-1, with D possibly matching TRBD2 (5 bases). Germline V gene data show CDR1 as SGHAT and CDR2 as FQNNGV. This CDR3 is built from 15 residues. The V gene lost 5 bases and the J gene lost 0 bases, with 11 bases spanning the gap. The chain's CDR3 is CASSPGVPSYNEQFF. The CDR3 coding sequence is TGTGCCAGCAGCCCCGGGGTGCCCTCCTACAATGAGCAGTTCTTC.

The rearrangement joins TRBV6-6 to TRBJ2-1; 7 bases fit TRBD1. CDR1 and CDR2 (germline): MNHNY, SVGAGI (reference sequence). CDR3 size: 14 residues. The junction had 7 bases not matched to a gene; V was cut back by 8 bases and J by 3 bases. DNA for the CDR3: TGTGCCAGCCTATCGGGACAGCTCTACAATGAGCAGTTCTTC. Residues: CASLSGQLYNEQFF.

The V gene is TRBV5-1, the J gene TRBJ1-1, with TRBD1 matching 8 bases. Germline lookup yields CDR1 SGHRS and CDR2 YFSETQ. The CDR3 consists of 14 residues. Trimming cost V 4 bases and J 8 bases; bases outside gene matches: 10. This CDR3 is CASSPTGVGREAFF. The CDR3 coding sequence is TGCGCCAGCAGCCCGACAGGGGTGGGAAGGGAAGCTTTCTTT. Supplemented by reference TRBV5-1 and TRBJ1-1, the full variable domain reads KAGVTQTPRYLIKTRGQQVTLSCSPISGHRSVSWYQQTPGQGLQFLFEYFSETQRNKGNFPGRFSGRQFSNSRSEMNVSTLELGDSALYLCASSPTGVGREAFFGQGTRLTVV.

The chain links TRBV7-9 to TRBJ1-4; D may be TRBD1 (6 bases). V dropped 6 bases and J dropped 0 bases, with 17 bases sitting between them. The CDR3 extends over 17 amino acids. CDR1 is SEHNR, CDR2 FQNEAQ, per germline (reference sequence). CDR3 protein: CASSWTDSRTTNEKLFF. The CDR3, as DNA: TGTGCCAGCAGTTGGACAGACTCCCGGACAACTAATGAAAAACTGTTTTTT. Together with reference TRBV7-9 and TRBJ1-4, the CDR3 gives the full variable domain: DTGVSQNPRHKITKRGQNVTFRCDPISEHNRLYWYRQTLGQGPEFLTYFQNEAQLEKSRLLSDRFSAERPKGSFSTLEIQRTEQGDSAMYLCASSWTDSRTTNEKLFFGSGTQLSVL.

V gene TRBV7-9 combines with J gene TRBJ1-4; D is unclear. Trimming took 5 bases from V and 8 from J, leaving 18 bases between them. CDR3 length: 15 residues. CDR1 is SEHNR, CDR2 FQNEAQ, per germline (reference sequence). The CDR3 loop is CASSPLFGGVEKLFF. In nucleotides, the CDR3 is TGTGCCAGCAGCCCCCTCTTCGGCGGGGTCGAAAAACTGTTTTTT.

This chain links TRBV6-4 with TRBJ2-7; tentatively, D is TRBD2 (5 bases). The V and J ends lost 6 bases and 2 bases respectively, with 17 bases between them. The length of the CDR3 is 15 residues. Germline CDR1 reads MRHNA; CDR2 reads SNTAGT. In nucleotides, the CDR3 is TGTGCCAGCAGCGTCGGACTGCCTTCGGCCTACGAGCAGTACTTC. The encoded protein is CASSVGLPSAYEQYF.

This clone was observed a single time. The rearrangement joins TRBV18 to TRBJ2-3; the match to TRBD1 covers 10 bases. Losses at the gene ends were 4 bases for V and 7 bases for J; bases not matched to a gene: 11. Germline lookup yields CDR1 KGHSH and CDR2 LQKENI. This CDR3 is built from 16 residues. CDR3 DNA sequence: TGTGCCAGCTCACAAACCCGGACAGGGGGAGGAAATACGCAGTATTTT. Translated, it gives CASSQTRTGGGNTQYF.

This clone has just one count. The CDR3 reads CASSSHALGTGVTYEQYF. The CDR3 coding sequence is TGTGCCAGCAGCTCCCACGCCCTAGGGACAGGGGTCACCTACGAGCAGTACTTC. The rearrangement uses TRBV13 and TRBJ2-7, with 10 bases identical to TRBD1. Germline CDR1 PRHDT, CDR2 FYEKMQ (reference sequence). CDR3 length: 18 residues. V gave up 4 bases and J gave up 2 bases; unmatched junction bases: 14.

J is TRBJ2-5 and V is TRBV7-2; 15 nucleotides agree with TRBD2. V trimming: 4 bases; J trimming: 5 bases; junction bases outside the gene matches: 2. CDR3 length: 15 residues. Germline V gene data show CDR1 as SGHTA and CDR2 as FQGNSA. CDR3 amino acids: CASSSGLAGGETQYF. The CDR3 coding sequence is TGTGCCAGCAGCTCCGGACTAGCGGGAGGGGAGACCCAGTACTTC.

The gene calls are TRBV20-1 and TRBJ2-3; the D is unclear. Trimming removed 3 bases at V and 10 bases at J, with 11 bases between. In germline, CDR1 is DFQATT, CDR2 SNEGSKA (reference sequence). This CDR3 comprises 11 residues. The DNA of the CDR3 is TGCAGTGCTAGTGACAATTTTGCGCAGTATTTT. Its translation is CSASDNFAQYF.